This T cell receptor beta chain comes out of a study of post-analysis software for immune sequencing data. The wider study: Patients had relapsing-remitting, secondary progressive or progressive-relapsing multiple sclerosis; some lacked subtype. Study-level results: There were roughly 5 TRBV segments more frequent in patients than controls, and TRBV5-6, TRBV5-1 and TRBV20-1 were among them. Normalized Chao1 diversity was significantly reduced in patients versus controls.

CDR3 size: 15 residues. Germline loops: CDR1 SEHNR, CDR2 FQNEAQ (reference sequence). Trimming removed 5 bases at V and 6 bases at J, with 19 bases between. Unique molecular identifiers were built into the TCR beta cDNA libraries. TCRdb passed the PCR reads through MiXCR, listing each CDR3 protein once. The sample records 750,000 to 900,000 distinct CDR3 sequences, about 43% being singletons. This clonotype was seen a few times. Its cognate antigen is unknown. Sequencing was done on a sample of blood. This clonotype was sampled from a girl under 18 with multiple sclerosis. The V call is TRBV7-9, the J call TRBJ1-2, with a weak D call TRBD1 (6 bases). The CDR3 spells CASSHQTGTKDGYTF. CDR3 bases: TGTGCCAGCAGCCACCAGACCGGGACAAAGGATGGCTACACCTTC.